Listed here are 7 T cell receptor beta chains from one sample, sequenced in a study of T cell responses to AZD1222 COVID-19 vaccine. TCRdb keeps only in-frame clones here, not all; method: immunoSEQ multiplex PCR. In the table there are roughly 160,000 clones, 85% to 90% of which are singletons. The sequencing here drew on peripheral blood, taken on day 0 of AZD1222 vaccination. These receptors were collected from an adult in good health.

The sample holds a few counts of this clone. V and J are TRBV7-9 and TRBJ1-3; D is perhaps TRBD1 (5 bases). Germline V CDR1 and CDR2: SEHNR, FQNEAQ (reference sequence). The CDR3 length is 15 residues. The V end lost 5 bases, the J end lost 4 bases, and 15 bases lay between the germline ends. CDR3: CASSLSGTLGNTIYF. The CDR3 coding sequence is TGTGCCAGCAGCCTTTCCGGGACGCTCGGAAACACCATATATTTT.

The chain is built from TRBV6-2 or TRBV6-3 and TRBJ2-2; D is undetermined. The CDR3 is 16 residues long. V was pared by 0 bases and J by 1 base, with 9 bases between. Germline CDR1 reads MNHEY; CDR2 reads SVGEGT. CDR3 bases: TGTGCCAGCAGTTACTCGAAGGAAGGGAACACCGGGGAGCTGTTTTTT. The encoded protein is CASSYSKEGNTGELFF.

CDR3 loop: CATSREGWMQPQHF. The CDR3 DNA reads TGTGCCACCAGCAGGGAGGGGTGGATGCAGCCCCAGCATTTT. The rearrangement joins TRBV15 to TRBJ1-5, with D perhaps matching TRBD1 (5 bases). The V end was cut by 3 bases, the J end by 7 bases, with 13 bases between. Germline CDR1 and CDR2: LNHNV and YYDKDF (reference sequence). The CDR3 has 14 residues.

This rearrangement joins TRBV12-3 or TRBV12-4 to TRBJ1-6, with D hard to call. The CDR3 sequence is 13 residues long. V was shortened by 6 bases and J by 12 bases, with 15 bases between the two germline ends. This chain's CDR3 is CASSPGLLLPLHF. The CDR3 nucleotides are TGTGCCAGCAGCCCCGGACTCCTTCTACCCCTCCACTTT.

The chain links TRBV4-2 to TRBJ1-3; D possibly corresponds to TRBD1 (5 bases). The CDR3 spans 16 residues. Germline V gene data show CDR1 as LGHNA and CDR2 as YNFKEQ. V was shortened by 2 bases and J by 2 bases, with 13 bases between the two germline ends. CDR3 coding DNA: TGTGCCAGCAGCCAATCACAGGTGGTTGCTGGAAACACCATATATTTT. Protein: CASSQSQVVAGNTIYF.

On this clone itself: The sample contains more than one DNA sequence encoding this CDR3. This chain links TRBV27 with TRBJ1-2, with a tentative D call TRBD1 (5 bases). Germline CDR1 reads MNHEY; CDR2 reads SMNVEV (reference sequence). The V gene lost 2 bases and the J gene lost 4 bases, with 8 bases spanning the gap. The CDR3 runs to 13 residues. CDR3 bases: TGTGCCAGCAGTTTACAGGGCCTCTATGGCTACACCTTC. Residues: CASSLQGLYGYTF.

J is TRBJ1-2 and V is TRBV25-1; D unresolved. CDR1 is MGHDK, CDR2 SYGVNS, per germline. The V and J ends lost 5 bases and 2 bases respectively, with 6 bases between them. The CDR3 is 12 residues long. CDR3 amino acids: CASSLDNYGYTF. The CDR3 nucleotides are TGTGCCAGCAGTCTCGACAACTATGGCTACACCTTC.